Sequencing of this T cell receptor beta chain was carried out in a study of T cells in Graves' hyperthyroidism and ophthalmopathy. General observations from the study: In the blood, most expanded thyroid clonotypes above 0.001 appeared as well.

Uncontrolled infection, other autoimmune disease, pregnancy or lactation barred patients from enrollment. Diagnostic assessment was based on clinical symptoms, serum thyroxine and TRAb, thyroid ultrasound and orbital computed tomography. Isolation of PBMCs was performed on 8.5 to 10 ml fresh peripheral blood. This CDR3 has 13 amino acids. The germline gives CDR1 MNHEY, CDR2 SMNVEV (reference sequence). Trimming left V 8 bases short and J 6 bases short, with 14 bases between. Amplification of TCR beta CDR3 regions was performed using RNA transcripts as template. The study used the HTBI primer set for a first-round RT-PCR of the TCR CDR3. TCRdb reprocessed the multiplex PCR reads via MiXCR and lists one record per CDR3 protein. The table includes about 210,000 distinct CDR3 sequences, roughly a sixth detected once. This clonotype was observed many times. The antigen is undetermined.

The sequence was collected from a man aged 50-60 years with Graves' hyperthyroidism. The V call is TRBV27, the J call TRBJ1-5, with no clear D. Sequencing input: blood. The CDR3 region has the DNA TGTGCCAGCTCCCCGGTCTGGAGTCAGCCCCAGCATTTT. Protein product: CASSPVWSQPQHF.